These 14 T cell receptor beta chains originate from one sample sequenced in a study of beta chain features in type 1 diabetes. cDNA synthesis used the whole RNA isolate, giving expressed TCRB sequences. Sequencing used immunoSEQ multiplex PCR; TCRdb keeps in-frame clones, though not all of them. The table has under 200,000 clones, 7.5% to 9.5% seen once. The sequencing sample was made of central memory CD4+ T cells from blood. These receptors were obtained from a woman aged 18-30 years in good health.

A few counts support this clone. The chain combines TRBV30 with TRBJ1-1; the D is unclear. The V gene's germline CDR1 is GTSNPN and CDR2 SVGIG (reference sequence). Trimming shortened V by 4 bases and J by 6 bases, and 18 bases separated the two germline ends. The CDR3 has 14 residues. CDR3 region: CAWTAGVLEAEAFF. The CDR3 DNA follows: TGTGCCTGGACTGCCGGGGTACTTGAGGCTGAAGCTTTCTTT.

This clone appeared a few times. The chain combines TRBV7-9 with TRBJ2-1; 9 bases agree with TRBD2. Germline CDR1 is SEHNR and CDR2 is FQNEAQ (reference sequence). V lost 2 bases, J lost 1 base, and 6 bases stayed unmatched. This CDR3 has 17 amino acids. DNA for the CDR3: TGTGCCAGCAGCTTACCTCTAGCGGGAAGGTCCTACAATGAGCAGTTCTTC. It specifies CASSLPLAGRSYNEQFF.

This clone was counted a few times. This chain connects TRBV7-8 to TRBJ2-7; possibly TRBD2 for D (5 bases). In germline, CDR1 is SGHVS, CDR2 FQNEAQ. V was clipped by 0 bases and J by 1 base, with 10 bases between them. CDR3 length: 15 residues. The CDR3 bases are TGTGCCAGCAGCTTAGCGGGAGACCGATCCTACGAGCAGTACTTC. Translated, it gives CASSLAGDRSYEQYF.

This clone was counted a few times. This chain uses TRBV30 with TRBJ2-7, with a weak D call TRBD1 (5 bases). The CDR3 loop spans 13 amino acids. V was pared by 3 bases and J by 3 bases, with 12 bases between. Germline assignment: CDR1 GTSNPN and CDR2 SVGIG (reference sequence). The CDR3, as DNA: TGTGCCTGGAGACGGCAGGGCCTCTACGAGCAGTACTTC. Amino acid sequence: CAWRRQGLYEQYF.

The J gene is TRBJ1-6, the V gene TRBV7-9; maybe TRBD1 (6 bases). Germline V CDR1 and CDR2: SEHNR, FQNEAQ (reference sequence). The CDR3 sequence is 17 residues long. V gave up 5 bases and J gave up 2 bases, with 16 bases separating them. This chain's CDR3 is CASSPQGGGPYNSPLHF. The DNA for the CDR3 is TGTGCCAGCAGCCCACAAGGTGGGGGCCCCTATAATTCACCCCTCCACTTT.

This clone has a handful of counts. This chain joins TRBV7-8 and TRBJ1-2, with 9 bases identical to TRBD1. This CDR3 region has 14 residues. The V and J ends lost 5 bases and 0 bases, in that order; junction bases with no gene match: 1. Germline CDR1 is SGHVS and CDR2 is FQNEAQ. The chain's CDR3 is CASSGDRANYGYTF. CDR3 in DNA: TGTGCCAGCAGCGGGGACAGGGCTAACTATGGCTACACCTTC.

The chain is built from TRBV5-5 and TRBJ2-2; TRBD1 agrees at 8 bases. The germline V gene has CDR1 SGHKS and CDR2 YYEKEE (reference sequence). The CDR3 is 16 residues long. Trimming took 0 bases from V and 5 from J; bases not matched to a gene: 6. The CDR3 nucleotides are TGTGCCAGCAGCTTGGGCACAGGGGGTGTGACCGGGGAGCTGTTTTTT. It yields the protein CASSLGTGGVTGELFF.

There are a few counts of this clone. The chain combines TRBV11-3 with TRBJ2-5; 10 bases are a match to TRBD2. The CDR3 length is 15 residues. The germline CDR1 and CDR2 sequences are SGHNT and YENEEA. Trimming took 4 bases from V and 4 from J; bases not matched to a gene: 6. The CDR3 DNA reads as TGTGCCAGCAGCTCGCGACTAGCGGGCACAGAGACCCAGTACTTC. This gives the protein CASSSRLAGTETQYF.

This clone was detected a few times. The chain uses TRBV7-2 and TRBJ2-5; D unresolved. Trimming removed 7 bases from V and 5 bases from J, with 8 bases in between. The CDR3 has 11 amino acids. The germline V gene encodes CDR1 SGHTA and CDR2 FQGNSA. The CDR3 is CASTPRETQYF. CDR3 coding DNA: TGTGCCAGCACTCCGAGGGAGACCCAGTACTTC.

This chain links TRBV7-6 with TRBJ2-1; 13 nucleotides match TRBD2. The CDR3 totals 16 residues. CDR1 is SGHVS and CDR2 is FNYEAQ in the germline V gene. With V trimmed by 5 bases and J by 2 bases, 3 bases remained unmatched. The CDR3 spells CASSATSGGAYNEQFF. The CDR3 DNA reads as TGTGCCAGCAGCGCAACTAGCGGGGGGGCCTACAATGAGCAGTTCTTC. Filled out from reference TRBV7-6 and TRBJ2-1, the complete variable domain reads GAGVSQSPRYKVTKRGQDVALRCDPISGHVSLYWYRQALGQGPEFLTYFNYEAQQDKSGLPNDRFSAERPEGSISTLTIQRTEQRDSAMYRCASSATSGGAYNEQFFGPGTRLTVL.

This clone showed up just a few times. The rearrangement links TRBV18 to TRBJ2-3, with no clear D. V lost 0 bases to trimming and J lost 0 bases, with 10 bases between them. The CDR3 consists of 16 residues. Germline CDR1 KGHSH, CDR2 LQKENI. CDR3 sequence reads: CASSPPSVTSTDTQYF. The CDR3 bases are TGTGCCAGCTCACCACCGTCGGTTACTAGCACAGATACGCAGTATTTT.

J is TRBJ2-3 and V is TRBV7-8; D unresolved. The V gene's germline CDR1 is SGHVS and CDR2 FQNEAQ. The CDR3 runs 14 residues. The V end lost 4 bases, the J end lost 2 bases, and 10 bases lay between the germline ends. The CDR3 is CASSSRSPTDTQYF. The DNA for the CDR3 is TGTGCCAGCAGCTCTAGGTCACCCACAGATACGCAGTATTTT.

The genes are TRBV2 and TRBJ2-5; TRBD1 matches at 11 bases. The CDR3 is 16 residues long. Germline CDR1 is SNHLY and CDR2 is FYNNEI. With V trimmed by 5 bases and J by 5 bases, 10 bases remained unmatched. The CDR3 spells CASSSGQGALRETQYF. CDR3 DNA sequence: TGTGCCAGCAGTTCTGGACAGGGGGCTTTAAGGGAGACCCAGTACTTC. The full variable domain, completed using reference TRBV2 and TRBJ2-5, is EPEVTQTPSHQVTQMGQEVILRCVPISNHLYFYWYRQILGQKVEFLVSFYNNEISEKSEIFDDQFSVERPDGSNFTLKIRSTKLEDSAMYFCASSSGQGALRETQYFGPGTRLLVL.

CDR3 DNA sequence: TGCAGCGTTGTAGATACGGGAATCAACGAGCAGTACTTC. Its protein is CSVVDTGINEQYF. V usage is TRBV29-1 and J usage is TRBJ2-7, with a weak D call TRBD2 (5 bases). V was pared by 4 bases and J by 5 bases, with 15 bases between. The CDR3 totals 13 residues. Germline CDR1 is SQVTM and CDR2 is ANQGSEA.